This T cell receptor beta chain comes out of a study of CD8 T cells in Susac syndrome. Peripheral blood CD8+ and CD4+ T cells were profiled by TCR beta sequencing. It was treatment-naive patients with stable or active relapsing-remitting disease who made up the multiple sclerosis controls. The CD8+ and CD4+ T cells were isolated magnetically using a negative isolation approach, whereas the TEMRA cells were enriched by FACS. The RNA, about 0.45 to 1 ug, was put through reverse transcription using random hexamers. Amplification of TCR beta CDR3 by immunoSEQ multiplex PCR spanned 54 Vbeta and 13 Jbeta. Each CDR3 protein gets one entry after TCRdb re-called the immunoSEQ multiplex PCR reads with MiXCR. The sample yields about 300,000 distinct CDR3 sequences, 85% seen once. CDR3 length equals 20 residues. The V and J ends lost 1 base and 5 bases respectively, with 30 bases between them. Germline assignment: CDR1 SGHVS and CDR2 FQNEAQ.

The gene calls are TRBV7-8 and TRBJ2-7; a weak D match, TRBD1 (6 bases). This receptor was identified in a human donor with multiple sclerosis. The sample taken for sequencing was CD8+ T cells from PBMCs. The CDR3 reads CASSLGRRQKKVWRQDEQYF. The CDR3 DNA reads TGTGCCAGCAGCTTAGGGCGACGACAAAAGAAGGTGTGGAGACAGGACGAGCAGTACTTC.